The text below deals with one T cell receptor beta chain. Its matching antigen is unknown. The read finishes 3 residues shy of the CDR3 end, and the germline J gene is used to complete it. This entry belongs to a study of T cells in women clearing cervical HPV infection. On the study more broadly: Control women cleared a single incident HPV16 infection within 12 months. Case blood drawn at lesion detection; control blood after infection cleared.

With 4 bases removed from V and 0 bases from J, the gap between germline ends came to 4 bases. From germline, CDR1 is GTSNPN and CDR2 SVGIG (reference sequence). The CDR3 has 13 residues. Here immunoSEQ multiplex PCR was the method, and the copy in TCRdb shows in-frame clones only, minus some. This sample carries about 39,000 clones, with 4.5% to 5.5% going to the ten biggest clones. Points from the study as a whole: Associations may precede or follow infection; HPV-specific or memory T cells were not isolated. Cases and controls were distinguished at AUC around 0.8 by richness and V genes.

The clonotype comes from a woman aged 18 to 69 with a cervical HPV16 infection that either progressed to CIN3+ or cleared (not recorded which). The chain recombines TRBV30 with TRBJ2-6; no clear D gene. Source material: blood buffy coat. CDR3 residues: CAWTLSGANVLTF. The sequenced part of the CDR3 DNA is TGTGCCTGGACCCTCTCTGGGGCCAACGTC.